Listed below are T cell receptor beta chains from one sample, sequenced in a study of identical twins. One entry per CDR3 protein results from TCRdb running MiXCR on the 5' RACE reads. Among about 1.7 million distinct CDR3 sequences listed, around a third were seen once. Sequenced input: cord blood. All receptors derive from a newborn girl in good health. Both conserved end residues are part of each CDR3. Clone size appears in some rows only: once, few, many, or a class for an expanded clone.

few	TRBV29-1	CSVGGTGGSYEQYF
.	TRBV7-9	CASRSRQTNTEAFF
.	TRBV4-1	CASSQDRGRLNSPLHF
.	TRBV28	CATSLGAYYGYTF
few	TRBV3-1	CASSQWMASETQYF
.	TRBV6-1	CASSEAGAPSSSYNSPLHF
few	TRBV10-2	CASSVSPSSYNEQFF
once	TRBV20-1	CSASRDSLLIDTQYF
.	TRBV28	CASSSPAGGAYNEQFF
.	TRBV13	CASSFKYRTGGTGELFF
few	TRBV6-1	CASSEADLGYTF
.	TRBV12-3/TRBV12-4	CASSSTPFPSYNEQFF
.	TRBV6-2/TRBV6-3	CASSYSGGAQYF
.	TRBV30	CAWSVVGGSDTQYF
.	TRBV4-2	CASSQEWGGLRNEQYF
.	TRBV27	CASPLEDTGELFF
.	TRBV20-1	CSARGAGNRASSYNSPLHF
.	TRBV12-3/TRBV12-4	CASSPTPGGSYGYTF
.	TRBV20-1	CSASGTSGAVYNEQYF
.	TRBV24-1	CATSDLHSGSHFNEQFF
few	TRBV20-1	CSASSASSSTDTQYF
.	TRBV4-2	CASSPFGQQGETQYF
.	TRBV5-4	CASSMTSGGSSYNEEFF
once	TRBV7-2	CASSWSGATDTQYF
few	TRBV20-1	CSARADFSGANVLTF
few	TRBV9	CASSVGRGYNEQFF
once	TRBV12-3/TRBV12-4	CASTRPAGGRETQYF
.	TRBV19	CASSPLDRSFQYF
many	TRBV25-1	CASSGLATDTQYF
.	TRBV10-3	CAISAGTSGPYEQYF
.	TRBV24-1	CATEDRAGNQPQHF
.	TRBV4-2	CASSQDEVAGVGTQYF
.	TRBV20-1	CSASTSGGARYEQYF
.	TRBV4-1	CASSQWGEEQFF
.	TRBV6-1	CASSAAGTGNTIYF
.	TRBV12-3/TRBV12-4	CASSRLAGLSYNEQFF
.	TRBV30	CAWRQGEKLFF
.	TRBV12-3/TRBV12-4	CASTHRRTGNEKLFF
few	TRBV11-2	CASSPIRQGAEDGYTF
many	TRBV29-1	CSVEPGLATDTQYF
.	TRBV28	CASSPPRIRSTDTQYF
.	TRBV4-1	CASSQKSLAGAPSTGELFF
.	TRBV6-6	CASSYWGNTDTQYF
.	TRBV5-5	CASSYNRGGNEKLFF
few	TRBV14	CASSHRTSGGISSYNEQFF
.	TRBV5-1	CASSRGDTSTPEQYF
many	TRBV30	CAWSVRGNEQFF
.	TRBV2	CASSPRVGVGRSTGELFF
many	TRBV14	CASSRRQGTYNEQFF
.	TRBV12-5	CASGLNQGRNYGYTF
few	TRBV2	CARGTGHEQYF